The T cell receptor (beta chain) described here comes from a study of response to subunit inactivated influenza vaccine. Findings and caveats of the study: Each seasonal flu vaccination may recruit only limited new T cells, authors suggested.

TCRdb recomputed calls from the RT-PCR reads with MiXCR, one row per CDR3 protein. Counted here are 150,000 to 200,000 distinct CDR3 sequences, 9.5% to 15% occurring once; the ten biggest clones make up 25% to 30%. V was clipped by 0 bases and J by 3 bases, with 9 bases between them. The CDR3 sequence is 14 residues long. The germline gives CDR1 SGHDT, CDR2 YYEEEE. On this clonotype: What it binds is unknown.

The same specimen was also included in a second study, on T cells expressing NK-cell markers. Per that study: cDNA encoding TCR beta was synthesized via 5'RACE template switching incorporating UMIs. It was from sorted CD3+CD56+NKG2C+, CD3+CD56+NKG2C- and CD3+CD56-NKG2C+ T cells that TCR beta repertoires came. Within the sequenced cohort of eight donors, seven exhibited HCMV seropositivity and one was seronegative.

This TCR derives from a man between 45 and 60 years old who received an inactivated influenza vaccine. The rearrangement joins TRBV5-6 to TRBJ1-1; D is undetermined. Here the sequenced sample was CD8+ T cells sorted from PBMCs, taken roughly 12 days after vaccination. The CDR3 nucleotides read TGTGCCAGCAGCTTGGTGGAGGGTGACACTGAAGCTTTCTTT. Its translation is CASSLVEGDTEAFF.